The 28 T cell receptor beta chains presented below share a single source sample, sequenced in a study of T-cell reconstitution after alpha-beta-depleted transplantation in children. The TCRbeta library incorporated unique molecular identifiers. TCRdb re-called the PCR reads through MiXCR, storing one row per CDR3 protein. Found here are nearly 350,000 distinct CDR3 sequences, around 15% of them singletons; the top ten hold 35% to 50%. The sample was PBMCs, mostly from graft donor cells, taken 360 days after TCRalphabeta/CD19-depleted stem cell transplant. These receptors came from a male patient aged 2-9 years who had a stem cell transplant for acute lymphoblastic leukemia, so the T cells may come from the graft donor.

The chain is built from TRBV5-6 and TRBJ1-6; D unresolved. The CDR3 spans 14 residues. Per germline, CDR1 SGHDT and CDR2 YYEEEE. The V end lost 0 bases, the J end lost 5 bases, and 6 bases lay between the germline ends. In DNA, the CDR3 is TGTGCCAGCAGCTTGGATACCAATAATTCACCCCTCCACTTT. This sequence encodes CASSLDTNNSPLHF.

This clonotype was detected ten times or more. CDR3 sequence reads: CSVEVTGELFF. The CDR3 DNA reads TGCAGCGTTGAGGTCACCGGGGAGCTGTTTTTT. The chain couples TRBV29-1 to TRBJ2-2; unclear D gene. The ends were cut back, 3 bases at V and 4 bases at J, with 3 bases in the middle. The germline V gene has CDR1 SQVTM and CDR2 ANQGSEA. The CDR3 consists of 11 residues.

The CDR3: CASSHPPGLAGGPRQFF. As DNA, the CDR3 is TGTGCCAGCTCCCATCCTCCCGGACTAGCGGGAGGGCCCAGGCAGTTCTTC. The J gene is TRBJ2-1, the V gene TRBV28; 15 bases match TRBD2. The CDR3 contains 17 residues. Trimming took 8 bases from V and 12 from J; bases not matched to a gene: 17. CDR1 and CDR2 (germline): MDHEN, SYDVKM.

This clonotype was counted between two and nine times. The chain has TRBV7-3 and TRBJ2-3; no definite D call. V lost 5 bases, J lost 6 bases, and 12 bases lay in between. CDR3 length: 13 residues. CDR1 and CDR2 from the germline V gene are SGHTA and FQGTGA. The CDR3 sequence is CASSRRSGDTQYF. For the CDR3, the DNA is TGTGCCAGCAGCCGTAGGTCGGGTGATACGCAGTATTTT.

The chain joins TRBV28 to TRBJ2-5, with 10 positions matching TRBD2. The CDR3 runs to 15 residues. With V trimmed by 6 bases and J by 2 bases, 6 bases remained unmatched. Looked up from germline, CDR1 is MDHEN and CDR2 is SYDVKM. CDR3 DNA sequence: TGTGCCAGCAGCCTGGGGACTAGCGAGCAAGAGACCCAGTACTTC. Translation gives CASSLGTSEQETQYF.

This clonotype was found a few times. The rearrangement uses TRBV28 and TRBJ2-6; maybe TRBD1 (6 bases). CDR3 size: 18 residues. The V gene lost 0 bases and the J gene lost 0 bases, with 12 bases spanning the gap. Germline V gene data show CDR1 as MDHEN and CDR2 as SYDVKM. This chain's CDR3 is CASSLWQGQSSGANVLTF. The CDR3 coding sequence is TGTGCCAGCAGTTTATGGCAGGGGCAGAGCTCTGGGGCCAACGTCCTGACTTTC.

This clonotype was observed many times. The V gene is TRBV29-1, the J gene TRBJ2-7, with D perhaps TRBD2 (6 bases). The CDR3 runs to 13 residues. V gave up 5 bases and J gave up 2 bases, with 13 bases separating them. CDR1 SQVTM and CDR2 ANQGSEA come from the germline V gene. CDR3 protein: CSVSSGRPYEQYF. The CDR3 DNA follows: TGCAGCGTTTCGAGCGGGCGACCCTACGAGCAGTACTTC.

Comment on this clonotype: Because the CDR3 is missing its conserved closing phenylalanine or tryptophan, this is likely a read error. V and J are TRBV7-9 and TRBJ1-1; D is unclear. This CDR3 has 11 amino acids. The germline V and J ends were trimmed by 4 bases and 5 bases, with 5 bases remaining between them. Germline V lookup: CDR1 SEHNR, CDR2 FQNEAQ (reference sequence). The CDR3 nucleotides read TGTGCCAGCAGCTCCCATACTGAAGCTTTCCTT. Protein: CASSSHTEAFL.

This clonotype was counted at least ten times. The V call is TRBV12-3 or TRBV12-4, the J call TRBJ2-6; 8 bases are shared with TRBD2. Trimming cost V 2 bases and J 0 bases; bases outside gene matches: 6. The CDR3 contains 18 residues. CDR3 nucleotide sequence: TGTGCCAGCAGTTTACGTGTAGCGGGGAACTCTGGGGCCAACGTCCTGACTTTC. Its translation is CASSLRVAGNSGANVLTF.

In its sample, this clonotype was seen many times. V and J are TRBV24-1 and TRBJ2-3; 9 nucleotides agree with TRBD1. V dropped 0 bases and J dropped 2; count of bases not matched to a gene: 8. CDR1 and CDR2 from the germline V gene are KGHDR and SFDVKD. This CDR3 comprises 18 residues. CDR3 in DNA: TGTGCCACCAGTGATTTGACGGCTCGACAGGGGGACACAGATACGCAGTATTTT. Translation: CATSDLTARQGDTDTQYF.

This clonotype was picked up a small number of times. The rearrangement links TRBV19 to TRBJ1-2, with 11 bases lining up with TRBD1. After removal of 4 bases from V and 3 bases from J, the junction contained 4 bases not matched to a gene. This CDR3 contains 15 residues. Germline-derived CDR1 and CDR2 are LNHDA and SQIVND (reference sequence). The CDR3 here is CASSKPGQGDYGYTF. In DNA, the CDR3 is TGTGCCAGTAGTAAACCGGGACAGGGGGACTATGGCTACACCTTC.

This clonotype occurred many times. CDR3 protein: CASSLRAANLYNEQFF. CDR3 nucleotides: TGCGCCAGCAGCTTGAGGGCAGCCAACCTCTACAATGAGCAGTTCTTC. The J gene is TRBJ2-1, the V gene TRBV5-1; no firm D call. Looked up from germline, CDR1 is SGHRS and CDR2 is YFSETQ. V was cut by 1 base and J by 3 bases, with 14 bases left in between. This CDR3 has 16 residues. The complete variable domain, with remaining parts taken from reference TRBV5-1 and TRBJ2-1, reads KAGVTQTPRYLIKTRGQQVTLSCSPISGHRSVSWYQQTPGQGLQFLFEYFSETQRNKGNFPGRFSGRQFSNSRSEMNVSTLELGDSALYLCASSLRAANLYNEQFFGPGTRLTVL.

This clonotype was detected only once. The chain links TRBV29-1 to TRBJ2-2; 8 bases fit TRBD2. In germline, CDR1 is SQVTM, CDR2 ANQGSEA. After removal of 6 bases from V and 0 bases from J, the junction contained 0 bases not matched to a gene. CDR3 length: 13 residues. In DNA, the CDR3 is TGCAGCGTGGGACTAGCGAACACCGGGGAGCTGTTTTTT. Translating it yields CSVGLANTGELFF.

The rearrangement links TRBV6-5 to TRBJ2-7; D is unresolved. Germline assignment: CDR1 MNHEY and CDR2 SVGAGI. V lost 0 bases, J lost 3 bases, and 9 bases lay in between. The CDR3 length is 14 residues. This CDR3 is CASSYSETNYEQYF. The CDR3 nucleotides read TGTGCCAGCAGTTACTCGGAAACTAACTACGAGCAGTACTTC.

The V gene is TRBV6-2 or TRBV6-3, the J gene TRBJ2-3; D ambiguous. The germline V and J ends were trimmed by 2 bases and 4 bases, with 4 bases remaining between them. The germline V gene has CDR1 MNHEY and CDR2 SVGEGT. The CDR3 is 12 amino acids. CDR3 DNA: TGTGCCAGCAGTTACCACCCAGATACGCAGTATTTT. This encodes CASSYHPDTQYF.

This rearrangement joins TRBV29-1 to TRBJ2-2; either TRBD1 or TRBD2 may supply D (5 bases each). CDR1 and CDR2 (germline): SQVTM, ANQGSEA. The CDR3 is made up of 12 amino acids. V shed 6 bases and J shed 3 bases, with 8 bases lying between them. CDR3 nucleotides: TGCAGCGTATTGGGGGACACCGGGGAGCTGTTTTTT. Translation gives CSVLGDTGELFF.

This clonotype was seen a handful of times. The gene calls are TRBV10-3 and TRBJ2-1, with 8 positions matching TRBD1. The CDR3 covers 12 residues. CDR1 ENHRY and CDR2 SYGVKD come from the germline V gene. CDR3 nucleotide sequence: TGTGCTTCCGGACAGGGCAGCTATGAGCAGTTCTTC. Its translation: CASGQGSYEQFF.

The genes are TRBV4-3 and TRBJ2-3; 7 bases match TRBD2. Trimming removed 3 bases from V and 6 bases from J; junction bases left unmatched: 9. The CDR3 covers 15 residues. Germline CDR1 reads LGHNA; CDR2 reads YSLEER. The CDR3 spells CASSQVNGRLDTQYF. For the CDR3, the DNA is TGCGCCAGCAGCCAGGTGAACGGGAGGTTGGATACGCAGTATTTT.

This clonotype came up many times. The J gene is TRBJ2-3, the V gene TRBV12-3 or TRBV12-4; D is perhaps TRBD2 (6 bases). The CDR3 is made up of 22 amino acids. Trimming shortened V by 2 bases and J by 6 bases, and 36 bases separated the two germline ends. CDR3 residues: CASSLRLNWVTSAIRGKDTQYF. CDR3 nucleotides: TGTGCCAGCAGTTTAAGGCTCAACTGGGTGACTAGTGCAATAAGGGGAAAGGATACGCAGTATTTT.

The rearrangement joins TRBV16 to TRBJ1-3; tentative D call: TRBD1 (5 bases). The germline CDR1 and CDR2 sequences are KGHSY and FQNENV. This CDR3 region has 15 residues. V lost 1 base to trimming and J lost 2 bases, with 9 bases between them. The CDR3 DNA reads TGTGCCAGCAGCCAATGGGGCAGTCCTGGAAACACCATATATTTT. It encodes CASSQWGSPGNTIYF.

A few counts support this clonotype. This rearrangement joins TRBV29-1 to TRBJ1-4; a possible D gene is TRBD1 (5 bases). CDR1 is SQVTM, CDR2 ANQGSEA, per germline. V lost 7 bases and J lost 3, with 9 bases in between. CDR3 length: 12 residues. The chain's CDR3 is CSGGEPNEKLFF. The CDR3 bases are TGCAGCGGGGGGGAGCCTAATGAAAAACTGTTTTTT. The complete variable domain, with remaining parts taken from reference TRBV29-1 and TRBJ1-4, reads SAVISQKPSRDICQRGTSLTIQCQVDSQVTMMFWYRQQPGQSLTLIATANQGSEATYESGFVIDKFPISRPNLTFSTLTVSNMSPEDSSIYLCSGGEPNEKLFFGSGTQLSVL.

This clonotype came up a few times. The chain recombines TRBV29-1 with TRBJ2-1; D ambiguous. The CDR3 sequence is 10 residues long. Germline values: CDR1 SQVTM, CDR2 ANQGSEA. The V end lost 6 bases, the J end lost 8 bases, and 8 bases lay between the germline ends. CDR3 loop: CSVLLYEQFF. For the CDR3, the DNA is TGCAGCGTCCTGTTATATGAGCAGTTCTTC.

This clonotype was counted only a few times. The J gene is TRBJ1-5, the V gene TRBV12-3 or TRBV12-4, with D perhaps TRBD1 (5 bases). Between the trimmed V and J ends, which lost 4 bases and 0 bases, there was a span of 16 bases. The CDR3 sequence is 17 residues long. The CDR3 spells CASSSGERTASNQPQHF. The CDR3 DNA is TGTGCCAGCAGTTCGGGGGAGAGGACTGCTAGCAATCAGCCCCAGCATTTT.

V usage is TRBV10-3 and J usage is TRBJ2-1, with 14 nucleotides matching TRBD2. Germline CDR1 is ENHRY and CDR2 is SYGVKD. V shed 5 bases and J 6 bases; nucleotides not matched to a gene: 3. The CDR3 is 15 amino acids. CDR3 sequence reads: CAISCGTSGSNEQFF. The CDR3 DNA reads TGTGCCATCAGTTGCGGGACTAGCGGGAGCAATGAGCAGTTCTTC.

This clonotype has ten or more counts. The rearrangement uses TRBV5-1 and TRBJ2-5, with D tentatively TRBD1 (6 bases). Trimming removed 0 bases from V and 3 bases from J, with 9 bases in between. The CDR3 has 14 amino acids. Germline V gene sequence: CDR1 SGHRS, CDR2 YFSETQ. The CDR3 region is CASSLDRVEETQYF. In DNA, the CDR3 is TGCGCCAGCAGCTTGGACAGGGTGGAAGAGACCCAGTACTTC.

This clonotype was observed at least ten times. This sequence joins TRBV18 and TRBJ2-5, with 7 bases identical to TRBD1. The CDR3 length is 18 residues. CDR1 is KGHSH, CDR2 LQKENI, per germline. V lost 3 bases and J lost 4; bases outside the gene matches: 17. CDR3 DNA sequence: TGTGCCAGCTCACCGGGGCGTCGAGGACAGGTCTTTGGAGAGACCCAGTACTTC. Translating gives CASSPGRRGQVFGETQYF.

There are many counts of this clonotype. This chain uses TRBV7-8 with TRBJ2-2; D unclear. Trimming took off 5 bases at V and 2 bases at J, with 3 bases between the two ends. CDR3 size: 12 residues. Germline V lookup: CDR1 SGHVS, CDR2 FQNEAQ. CDR3 protein: CASSGNTGELFF. CDR3 DNA sequence: TGTGCCAGCAGCGGAAACACCGGGGAGCTGTTTTTT.

This chain links TRBV28 with TRBJ1-6; 10 bases align to TRBD1. This CDR3 has 17 residues. Trimming cost V 3 bases and J 5 bases; bases outside gene matches: 7. Per the germline V gene, CDR1 is MDHEN and CDR2 is SYDVKM. The CDR3 nucleotides are TGTGCCAGCAGTTTCGGGACCGGACAGGGGGATAATTCACCCCTCCACTTT. Translated, it gives CASSFGTGQGDNSPLHF.